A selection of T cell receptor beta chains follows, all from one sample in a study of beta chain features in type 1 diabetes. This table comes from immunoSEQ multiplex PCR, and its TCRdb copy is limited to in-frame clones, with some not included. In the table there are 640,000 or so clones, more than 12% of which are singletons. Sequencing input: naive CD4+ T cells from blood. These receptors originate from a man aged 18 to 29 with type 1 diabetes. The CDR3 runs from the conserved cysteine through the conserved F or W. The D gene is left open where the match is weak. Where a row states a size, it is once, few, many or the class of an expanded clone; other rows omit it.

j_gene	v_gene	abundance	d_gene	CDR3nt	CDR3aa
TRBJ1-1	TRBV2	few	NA	TGTGCCAGCAGTGTGAACGGTTGGAACACTGAAGCTTTCTTT	CASSVNGWNTEAFF
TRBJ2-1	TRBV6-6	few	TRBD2	TGTGCCAGCAGTTACCGCGTCGCGGGAGTACACAATGAGCAGTTCTTC	CASSYRVAGVHNEQFF
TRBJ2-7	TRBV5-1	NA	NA	TGCGCCAGCAGCAAAGACAGAGCCTACGAGCAGTACTTC	CASSKDRAYEQYF
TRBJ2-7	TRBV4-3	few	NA	TGCGCCAGCAGCCAAGGTCCTTCGAGCTCCTACGAGCAGTACTTC	CASSQGPSSSYEQYF
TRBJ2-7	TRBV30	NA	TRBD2	TGTGCCTGGCGTCCGGATAGGGGGACTAGCGGGAGTTTCACCTACGAGCAGTACTTC	CAWRPDRGTSGSFTYEQYF
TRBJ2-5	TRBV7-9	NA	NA	TGTGCCAGCAGCTCTGCATACAGGGTTGGGGAGACCCAGTACTTC	CASSSAYRVGETQYF
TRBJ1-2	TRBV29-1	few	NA	TGCAGCGTTGCCCGACAGGAAAGCTATGGCTACACCTTC	CSVARQESYGYTF
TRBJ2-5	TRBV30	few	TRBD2	TGTGCCTGGAGTCCGACGGGACTAGCCGGAGAGACCCAGTACTTC	CAWSPTGLAGETQYF
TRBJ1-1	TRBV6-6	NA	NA	TGTGCCAGCAGCCCTAACACTGAAGCTTTCTTT	CASSPNTEAFF
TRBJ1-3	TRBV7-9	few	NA	TGTGCCAGCAGCCCCCTCGCGGGGGTCCTCTCTGGAAACACCATATATTTT	CASSPLAGVLSGNTIYF
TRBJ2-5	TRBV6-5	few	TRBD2	TGTGCCAGCAGCGATTATAGCGGGAGGGTTGGGACCCAGTACTTC	CASSDYSGRVGTQYF
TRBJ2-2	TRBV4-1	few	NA	TGCGCCAGCAGCCAAGATCAAGGTCCCGGGGAGCTGTTTTTT	CASSQDQGPGELFF
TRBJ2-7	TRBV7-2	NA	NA	TGTGCCAGCAGCTTAGGCAGGGGGGACGAGCAGTACTTC	CASSLGRGDEQYF
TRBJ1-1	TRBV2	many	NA	TGTGCCAGCAGTGGGGACTCTGAAGCTTTCTTT	CASSGDSEAFF
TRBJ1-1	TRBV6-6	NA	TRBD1	TGTGCCAGCAGCCTACTCAGGGGGCAGGTGGACACTGAAGCTTTCTTT	CASSLLRGQVDTEAFF
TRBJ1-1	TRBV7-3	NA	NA	TGTGCCAGCAGCGCACAGGGACCGAACACTGAAGCTTTCTTT	CASSAQGPNTEAFF
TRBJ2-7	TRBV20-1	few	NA	TGCAGTGCTCCGTCATACGAGCAGTACTTC	CSAPSYEQYF
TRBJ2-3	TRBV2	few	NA	TGTGCCAGCAACCGGCGATGGGAGGATACGCAGTATTTT	CASNRRWEDTQYF
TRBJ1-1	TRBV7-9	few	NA	TGTGCCAGCAGCCCGCGGGGGTCCGTGAACACTGAAGCTTTCTTT	CASSPRGSVNTEAFF
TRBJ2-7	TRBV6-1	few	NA	TGTGCCAGCAGGACATCCTACGAGCAGTACTTC	CASRTSYEQYF
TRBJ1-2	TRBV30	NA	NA	TGTGCCTGGACAAGGTCCTATGGCTACACCTTC	CAWTRSYGYTF
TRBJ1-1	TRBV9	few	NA	TGTGCCAGCAGCGTAGGAGGTAGGAGACAGTATGCTTTCTTT	CASSVGGRRQYAFF
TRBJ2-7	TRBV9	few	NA	TGTGCCAGCAGCGGAAGAGAAACCTACGAGCAGTACTTC	CASSGRETYEQYF
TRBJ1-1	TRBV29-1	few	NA	TGCAGCGTCGCCGGGGAATACGATTCGACTGAAGCTTTCTTT	CSVAGEYDSTEAFF
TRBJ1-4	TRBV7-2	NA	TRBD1	TGTGCCAGCAGCTCTACCAGGGGGGGTAATGAAAAACTGTTTTTT	CASSSTRGGNEKLFF
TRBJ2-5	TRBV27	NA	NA	TGTTCGACAAGGGAGTACCAAGAGACCCAGTACTTC	CSTREYQETQYF
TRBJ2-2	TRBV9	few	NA	TGTGCCAGCAGCGTTCTCAGCGGTCCGAACACCGGGGAGCTGTTTTTT	CASSVLSGPNTGELFF
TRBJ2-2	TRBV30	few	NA	TGTGCCTGGAGTCACCGGAGCTTGACCGGGGAGCTGTTTTTT	CAWSHRSLTGELFF
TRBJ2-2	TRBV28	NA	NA	TGTGCCAGCAGTTCATATACCACCGGGGAGCTGTTTTTT	CASSSYTTGELFF
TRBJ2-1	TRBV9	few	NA	TGTGCCAGCAGCGTAAGCGGGCTACACAATGAGCAGTTCTTC	CASSVSGLHNEQFF
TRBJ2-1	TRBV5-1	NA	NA	TGCGCCAGCAGCTTACTACCTTTACAGGGTAACAATGAGCAGTTCTTC	CASSLLPLQGNNEQFF
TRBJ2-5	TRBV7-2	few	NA	TGTGCCAGCAGCTTAGTGGTGGAGACCCAGTACTTC	CASSLVVETQYF
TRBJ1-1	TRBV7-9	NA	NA	TGTGCCAGCAGCTGGGGGAACACTGAAGCTTTCTTT	CASSWGNTEAFF
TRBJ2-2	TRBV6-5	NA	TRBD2	TGTGCCAGCAGTTACTTAGCGGGAGGGACCGGGGAGCTGTTTTTT	CASSYLAGGTGELFF
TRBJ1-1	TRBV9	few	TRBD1	TGTGCCAGCAGCGGCAGACAGGGGAGGGAGTTAAACTCGGAAGCTTTCTTT	CASSGRQGRELNSEAFF
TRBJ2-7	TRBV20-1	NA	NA	TGCAGTTCCGGGACTCCCTACGAGCAGTACTTC	CSSGTPYEQYF
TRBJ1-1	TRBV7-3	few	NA	TGTGCCAGCAGCTTTAACGGGAACACTGAAGCTTTCTTT	CASSFNGNTEAFF
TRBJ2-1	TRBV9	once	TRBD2	TGTGCCAGCAGCGTAGACGGGACTAGCTACGACAATGAGCAGTTCTTC	CASSVDGTSYDNEQFF
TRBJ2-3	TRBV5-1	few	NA	TGCGCCAGCAGCTCCCCTGGCTCCTTGACAGATACGCAGTATTTT	CASSSPGSLTDTQYF
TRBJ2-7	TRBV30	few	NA	TGTGCCTGGTCTACAGGGTCCTACGAGCAGTACTTC	CAWSTGSYEQYF
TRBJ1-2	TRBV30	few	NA	TGTGCCTGGAGTGTACAAGGCCGCTATGGCTACACCTTC	CAWSVQGRYGYTF
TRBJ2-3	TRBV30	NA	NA	TGTGCCTGGAGCGAGAGGGGGATCACAGATACGCAGTATTTT	CAWSERGITDTQYF
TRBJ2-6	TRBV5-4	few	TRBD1	TGTGCCGCTGCGACAGGGGGTAAGGCCAACGTCCTGACTTTC	CAAATGGKANVLTF
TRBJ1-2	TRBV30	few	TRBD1	TGTGCCTGGAGTATCGACAGGGCTGAGGGCTACACCTTC	CAWSIDRAEGYTF
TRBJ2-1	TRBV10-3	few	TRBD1	TGTGCCATCAGTCCGGGACAGGGTGACAATGAGCAGTTCTTC	CAISPGQGDNEQFF
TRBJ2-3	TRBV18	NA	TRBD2	TGTGCCAGCTCGCCTATAGCGGGAGATGGCACAGATACGCAGTATTTT	CASSPIAGDGTDTQYF
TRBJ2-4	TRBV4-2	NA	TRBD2	TGTGCCAGCAGCCCGGGGGTACTAGCGGGGAGCAAAAACATTCAGTACTTC	CASSPGVLAGSKNIQYF
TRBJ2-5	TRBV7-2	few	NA	TGTGCCAGCAGCTCGGGGGTGCTGGAGACCCAGTACTTC	CASSSGVLETQYF
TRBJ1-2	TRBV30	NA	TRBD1	TGTGCCTGGAGTGGCCAGGGGGAAAACGGCTACACCTTC	CAWSGQGENGYTF
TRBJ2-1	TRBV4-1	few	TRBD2	TGCGCCAGCAGCCAACCCGGACTAGCGAGCTCCTACAATGAGCAGTTCTTC	CASSQPGLASSYNEQFF
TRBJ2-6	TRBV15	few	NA	TGTGCCACCAGCGCGAGGAGGTCTGGGGCCAACGTCCTGACTTTC	CATSARRSGANVLTF
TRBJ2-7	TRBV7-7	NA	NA	TGTGCTAGCAGCTTACGCCGGACAGACGAGCAGTACTTC	CASSLRRTDEQYF